This T cell receptor beta chain appears in the sequencing data of a study of blood T cell repertoires in COVID-19. Study context: Spain, Italy and the United States supplied samples that represented acute and convalescent COVID-19.

Source study methods: Reference gene primer amplification gave estimated nucleated cell counts. Only in-frame clones appear in the TCRdb table, and some are missing; sequencing was by immunoSEQ multiplex PCR. V, J and clone size are those of that table, while D and trimming were read from the DNA. The profile shows around 330,000 clones, 85% of them singletons. The CDR3 is made up of 11 amino acids. The ends were cut back, 7 bases at V and 8 bases at J, with 8 bases in the middle. CDR1 MNHEY and CDR2 SMNVEV come from the germline V gene (reference sequence). Those enrolled, adults aged 18 to 89 years, came from about two dozen US areas. Cohort allocation depended upon clinical history that participants reported.

Sequenced material: PBMCs or T cells enriched from blood (not recorded which). The rearrangement joins TRBV27 to TRBJ2-2; perhaps TRBD2 as D (5 bases). The TCR sequence derives from a woman aged 25 to 39 who had been exposed to COVID-19. Here the CDR3 reads CASTRGGELFF. CDR3 nucleotides: TGTGCCAGCACCCGGGGAGGGGAGCTGTTTTTT.